This TCR beta chain came from a study of Graves' ophthalmopathy and Graves' hyperthyroidism. Study findings and constraints: Blood contained most expanded thyroid clonotypes exceeding 0.001 frequency. A roughly 81% specificity and 87.88% sensitivity were achieved by a 13-signature model that separated ophthalmopathy from stable hyperthyroidism.

The sample holds many counts of this clonotype. Its antigen is unknown. Transcripts of RNA were the source for amplifying TCR beta CDR3 regions. RT-PCR with HTBI primers came first, then second-round multiplex PCR. TCRdb reanalysed the multiplex PCR reads using MiXCR and keeps one entry per CDR3 protein. Of 900,000 to 1,200,000 distinct CDR3 sequences in the sample, 35% to 40% are singletons; the top ten hold 11%. If patients had other autoimmune diseases, uncontrolled infections, pregnancy or lactation, they were excluded. CDR3 length: 14 amino acids. With V trimmed by 4 bases and J by 1 base, 0 bases remained unmatched.

Sequenced: peripheral blood or thyroid tissue (not recorded which). This chain uses TRBV12-3 or TRBV12-4 with TRBJ2-2; 7 positions agree with TRBD1. This TCR was recovered from an adult man with Graves' hyperthyroidism. The CDR3 coding sequence is TGTGCCAGCAGTTACAGGGGGAACACCGGGGAGCTGTTTTTT. It specifies CASSYRGNTGELFF.